This T cell receptor (beta chain) derives from a study of blood T cell repertoires in COVID-19. Study-wide context: Samples taken during acute and convalescent COVID-19 were collected in the United States, Italy and Spain. T cells, B-cell-depleted T cells, or PBMCs provided the cDNA or gDNA that served as material.

Authors' methods: Nucleated cell number was recorded as an estimate derived from reference gene primer amplification. Profiled with immunoSEQ multiplex PCR; TCRdb holds only in-frame clones, not every one. The D gene and trimming were derived from the DNA, and the V and J assignments and clone size from that table. The sample comprises a few hundred thousand clones, about 85% of which are singletons, and 3.6% rests with the top ten. This CDR3 contains 16 residues. Trimming cost V 4 bases and J 7 bases, with 22 bases left between them. Germline CDR1 MNHEY, CDR2 SVGAGI. The chain combines TRBV6-5 with TRBJ1-2, with D possibly TRBD1 on 6 matching bases. The TCR sequence derives from a man younger than 35 with active or convalescent COVID-19. Sequencing was carried out using peripheral blood. CDR3 residues: CASSSIGTSTKGGYTF. The CDR3, as DNA: TGTGCCAGCAGTTCGATCGGGACATCCACTAAGGGTGGCTACACCTTC.